These 11 T cell receptor beta chains originate from one sample sequenced in a study of blood T cell repertoires in COVID-19. TCRdb's table, derived via immunoSEQ multiplex PCR, lists solely in-frame clones and lacks some. The table records about 310,000 clones, 90% of them present only once. Input material: peripheral blood. The origin of the receptors is a woman aged 40 to 50 with COVID-19, enrolled during active disease.

The V and J genes are TRBV27 and TRBJ2-7, with 7 bases that match TRBD1. This CDR3 has 12 residues. The V segment lost 3 bases and the J segment 9 bases; nucleotides outside the gene matches: 5. CDR1 is MNHEY, CDR2 SMNVEV, per germline (reference sequence). Here the CDR3 reads CASSFIQGWQYF. CDR3 bases: TGTGCCAGCAGTTTTATACAGGGGTGGCAGTACTTC.

This chain joins TRBV7-3 and TRBJ1-2; 7 nucleotides line up with TRBD1. The CDR3 has 14 residues. Germline V gene sequence: CDR1 SGHTA, CDR2 FQGTGA. The V gene end was trimmed by 5 bases and the J gene end by 6 bases; junction bases not matched to a gene: 9. The CDR3 sequence: CASSANTGADGYTF. CDR3 nucleotides: TGTGCCAGCAGCGCTAATACAGGGGCGGATGGCTACACCTTC.

The rearrangement links TRBV5-8 to TRBJ1-5; 8 nucleotides agree with TRBD1. The trim removed 0 bases at V and 4 bases at J, leaving 3 bases unmatched. Germline CDR1 and CDR2: SGHTS and YDEGEE. The CDR3 is 15 amino acids. The CDR3 loop reads CASSLGQGWNQPQHF. For the CDR3, the DNA is TGTGCCAGCAGCTTGGGACAGGGGTGGAATCAGCCCCAGCATTTT.

This clone was found a few times. CDR3 nucleotides: TGTGCCAGCAGTTCCCAATCCCACAGATTCGATAGCAATCAGCCCCAGCATTTT. As protein: CASSSQSHRFDSNQPQHF. The V and J genes are TRBV6-2 or TRBV6-3 and TRBJ1-5; the D is unclear. This CDR3 has 18 residues. Per the germline V gene, CDR1 is MNHEY and CDR2 is SVGEGT. V was cut by 4 bases and J by 0 bases, with 19 bases left in between.

This clone was detected once. CDR3 region: CASSQDRLDYNEQFF. The CDR3 nucleotides read TGTGCCAGCAGCCAAGACAGACTAGACTACAATGAGCAGTTCTTC. This sequence joins TRBV3-1 (or the pseudogene TRBV3-2) and TRBJ2-1; TRBD2 is a possible D gene (6 bases). The CDR3 is 15 amino acids. Per germline, CDR1 LGHDT and CDR2 YNNKEL (reference sequence). V was pared by 0 bases and J by 3 bases, with 9 bases between.

The rearrangement uses TRBV25-1 and TRBJ1-1; perhaps TRBD1 as D (5 bases). The CDR3 has 15 residues. The V gene's germline CDR1 is MGHDK and CDR2 SYGVNS. V lost 2 bases and J lost 5, with 15 bases in between. CDR3 sequence: CASSEGGKGSTEAFF. As DNA, the CDR3 is TGTGCCAGCAGTGAAGGGGGGAAGGGAAGTACTGAAGCTTTCTTT.

The rearrangement joins TRBV28 to TRBJ2-7, with TRBD2 matching over 8 bases. The CDR3 is 16 amino acids. V gave up 4 bases and J gave up 1 base; unmatched junction bases: 9. From germline, CDR1 is MDHEN and CDR2 SYDVKM. Here the CDR3 DNA reads TGTGCCAGCAGTTCACCTACTAGCGGAAGATCCTACGAGCAGTACTTC. It translates to CASSSPTSGRSYEQYF.

This chain links TRBV3-1 (or the pseudogene TRBV3-2) with TRBJ1-1; tentative D call: TRBD1 (6 bases). Germline values: CDR1 LGHDT, CDR2 YNNKEL (reference sequence). This CDR3 contains 12 residues. The V and J ends lost 2 bases and 9 bases respectively, with 10 bases between them. The CDR3 sequence: CASSQTDRKAFF. The CDR3 nucleotides are TGTGCCAGCAGCCAAACAGACAGGAAAGCTTTCTTT.

The J gene is TRBJ2-1, the V gene TRBV5-5, with 7 positions matching TRBD1. The CDR3 has 15 residues. J lost 2 bases, V lost 4 bases, and 6 bases had no gene match. Germline V CDR1 and CDR2: SGHKS, YYEKEE (reference sequence). The CDR3 here is CASSLRGQAYNEQFF. The CDR3 DNA follows: TGTGCCAGCAGCCTTAGGGGGCAAGCCTACAATGAGCAGTTCTTC.

The chain combines TRBV27 with TRBJ2-5; 7 positions agree with TRBD2. This CDR3 is 15 amino acids long. The germline CDR1 and CDR2 sequences are MNHEY and SMNVEV (reference sequence). With 6 bases clipped from V and 7 bases from J, the junction kept 14 bases outside the gene matches. In nucleotides, the CDR3 is TGTGCCAGCAGCTGGGAGGGAGGCGTCCGGGGGACCCAGTACTTC. This translates into CASSWEGGVRGTQYF.

V is TRBV4-1 and J is TRBJ2-1, with no clear D. There are 14 residues in the CDR3. Germline loops: CDR1 MGHRA, CDR2 YSYEKL. Trimming left V 1 base short and J 5 bases short, with 9 bases between. Here the CDR3 reads CASSQVVGDNEQFF. The DNA for the CDR3 is TGCGCCAGCAGCCAAGTCGTCGGAGACAATGAGCAGTTCTTC.